The 26 T cell receptor beta chains below come from one sample, sequenced in a study of shared clonotypes between healthy human individuals. This table comes from immunoSEQ multiplex PCR, and its TCRdb copy is limited to in-frame clones, with some not included. The data hold about 1,800,000 clones, with around 96% observed a single time. Naive CD8 cells were CD45RO-negative, positively selected for CCR7, excluding terminally differentiated effector memory CD45RA+ cells. The sample taken for sequencing was naive CD8+ T cells sorted from blood. These receptors all stem from a man aged 18 to 35 in good health.

The chain uses TRBV7-9 and TRBJ1-3, with D possibly being TRBD1 (5 bases). The CDR3 spans 16 residues. Trimming left V 1 base short and J 2 bases short, with 12 bases between. The germline CDR1 and CDR2 sequences are SEHNR and FQNEAQ (reference sequence). The CDR3 loop is CASSLGLGEAGNTIYF. The CDR3 bases are TGTGCCAGCAGCTTAGGTCTGGGGGAGGCTGGAAACACCATATATTTT. Together with reference TRBV7-9 and TRBJ1-3, the CDR3 gives the full variable domain: DTGVSQNPRHKITKRGQNVTFRCDPISEHNRLYWYRQTLGQGPEFLTYFQNEAQLEKSRLLSDRFSAERPKGSFSTLEIQRTEQGDSAMYLCASSLGLGEAGNTIYFGEGSWLTVV.

The chain couples TRBV19 to TRBJ2-7; 9 bases agree with TRBD2. Germline V gene data show CDR1 as LNHDA and CDR2 as SQIVND (reference sequence). The CDR3 contains 15 residues. V trimming: 3 bases; J trimming: 2 bases; junction bases outside the gene matches: 5. CDR3 amino acids: CASSILAGGTYEQYF. The CDR3 nucleotides read TGTGCCAGTAGTATCTTGGCGGGAGGGACCTACGAGCAGTACTTC.

This rearrangement joins TRBV28 to TRBJ2-5; D is unresolved. CDR1 MDHEN and CDR2 SYDVKM come from the germline V gene. V was clipped by 2 bases and J by 5 bases, with 21 bases between them. This CDR3 is 17 amino acids long. The CDR3 sequence is CASSLVGRAALRETQYF. Here the CDR3 DNA reads TGTGCCAGCAGTTTAGTCGGACGGGCGGCGTTAAGGGAGACCCAGTACTTC.

The rearrangement links TRBV7-9 to TRBJ2-2; D is unresolved. The CDR3 covers 14 residues. V lost 0 bases and J lost 4, with 6 bases in between. Germline lookup yields CDR1 SEHNR and CDR2 FQNEAQ (reference sequence). The CDR3 nucleotides read TGTGCCAGCAGCTTAGCAGGGATCACCGGGGAGCTGTTTTTT. Protein: CASSLAGITGELFF.

The chain combines TRBV5-6 with TRBJ2-1; tentatively, D is TRBD2 (6 bases). CDR3 size: 16 residues. CDR1 and CDR2 from the germline V gene are SGHDT and YYEEEE. Trimming took off 5 bases at V and 0 bases at J, with 15 bases between the two ends. The CDR3, as DNA: TGTGCCAGCAGACTTCTAGCGCAAGCCTCCTACAATGAGCAGTTCTTC. Residues: CASRLLAQASYNEQFF. Filled out from reference TRBV5-6 and TRBJ2-1, the complete variable domain reads DAGVTQSPTHLIKTRGQQVTLRCSPKSGHDTVSWYQQALGQGPQFIFQYYEEEERQRGNFPDRFSGHQFPNYSSELNVNALLLGDSALYLCASRLLAQASYNEQFFGPGTRLTVL.

V is TRBV13 and J is TRBJ2-7, with D possibly TRBD1 on 5 matching bases. Germline CDR1 is PRHDT and CDR2 is FYEKMQ (reference sequence). The CDR3 contains 12 residues. The ends were cut back, 5 bases at V and 4 bases at J, with 9 bases in the middle. The CDR3 DNA sequence: TGTGCCAGCAGCCCTGACAGTTACGAGCAGTACTTC. This translates into CASSPDSYEQYF.

V and J are TRBV6-1 and TRBJ2-7; no clear D. This CDR3 is built from 14 residues. Germline V lookup: CDR1 MNHNS, CDR2 SASEGT. Trimming removed 4 bases at V and 4 bases at J, with 14 bases between. The CDR3 here is CASSGEGWDYEQYF. CDR3 in DNA: TGTGCCAGCAGTGGGGAAGGGTGGGATTACGAGCAGTACTTC.

V usage is TRBV7-9 and J usage is TRBJ2-7, with TRBD2 as a possible D gene (5 bases). Germline V gene data show CDR1 as SEHNR and CDR2 as FQNEAQ (reference sequence). Trimming pared 5 bases from V and 6 bases from J, leaving 11 bases between. CDR3 size: 12 residues. The CDR3 DNA follows: TGTGCCAGCAGCCCCATGGGGAGCGAGCAGTACTTC. The encoded protein is CASSPMGSEQYF.

This chain joins TRBV7-6 and TRBJ1-2; unclear D gene. The CDR3 consists of 13 residues. V was clipped by 2 bases and J by 3 bases, with 7 bases between them. Germline CDR1 reads SGHVS; CDR2 reads FNYEAQ. For the CDR3, the DNA is TGTGCCAGCAGCTTAAGACGGGACTATGGCTACACCTTC. As protein: CASSLRRDYGYTF.

The chain's CDR3 is CASSFMASNGHQPQHF. The CDR3 DNA reads as TGTGCCAGCAGTTTCATGGCCTCCAACGGGCATCAGCCCCAGCATTTT. This chain uses TRBV28 with TRBJ1-5; D gene uncertain. This CDR3 comprises 16 residues. Germline V gene data show CDR1 as MDHEN and CDR2 as SYDVKM. Trimming cost V 3 bases and J 5 bases, with 17 bases left between them.

CDR3 coding DNA: TGTGCCAGCCCGGAGCCACGGGGCTACACCTTC. As protein: CASPEPRGYTF. The rearrangement links TRBV2 to TRBJ1-2; D ambiguous. The CDR3 is 11 amino acids. Trimming stripped 8 bases from V and 8 bases from J, with 12 bases between. The germline gives CDR1 SNHLY, CDR2 FYNNEI. Based on the CDR3 plus reference TRBV2 and TRBJ1-2, the full variable domain is EPEVTQTPSHQVTQMGQEVILRCVPISNHLYFYWYRQILGQKVEFLVSFYNNEISEKSEIFDDQFSVERPDGSNFTLKIRSTKLEDSAMYFCASPEPRGYTFGSGTRLTVV.

This clone was detected only a few times. Its ends do not fully match the called genes, so a read error is possible. J is TRBJ1-5 and V is TRBV30; D might be TRBD1 (5 bases). The V gene's germline CDR1 is GTSNPN and CDR2 SVGIG (reference sequence). The CDR3 runs to 11 residues. The CDR3 loop reads CAWSAGRVGGF. The CDR3 DNA reads as TGTGCCTGGAGTGCAGGGAGGGTCGGAGGCTTT. The full variable domain, in which reference TRBV30 and TRBJ1-5 provide the parts outside the CDR3, is SQTIHQWPATLVQPVGSPLSLECTVEGTSNPNLYWYRQAAGRGLQLLFYSVGIGQISSEVPQNLSASRPQDRQFILSSKKLLLSDSGFYLCAWSAGRVGGFGDGTRLSIL.

V and J are TRBV6-5 and TRBJ2-2; weak D call: TRBD2 (6 bases). The germline V gene has CDR1 MNHEY and CDR2 SVGAGI. This CDR3 is built from 14 residues. Trimming cost V 6 bases and J 3 bases, with 11 bases left between them. The CDR3 sequence is CASRFRDYTGELFF. As DNA, the CDR3 is TGTGCCAGCAGATTCCGGGACTACACCGGGGAGCTGTTTTTT.

The chain is built from TRBV19 and TRBJ1-1; TRBD1 matches at 10 bases. From germline, CDR1 is LNHDA and CDR2 SQIVND (reference sequence). This CDR3 spans 17 amino acids. J gave up 0 bases and V 4 bases, and 8 bases lay outside the gene matches. CDR3 residues: CASSTRTGGSLNTEAFF. Here the CDR3 DNA reads TGTGCCAGTAGTACAAGGACAGGGGGGAGTCTGAACACTGAAGCTTTCTTT.

The chain joins TRBV9 to TRBJ2-1, with D possibly being TRBD1 (6 bases). The CDR3 covers 18 residues. CDR1 is SGDLS, CDR2 YYNGEE, per germline. V lost 3 bases, J lost 5 bases, and 24 bases lay in between. CDR3 amino acids: CASSAGSSGDPSHNEQFF. The CDR3 nucleotides are TGTGCCAGCAGCGCGGGTAGTTCAGGGGACCCTTCTCACAATGAGCAGTTCTTC.

This clone occurred once. This chain uses TRBV6-5 with TRBJ2-7; 7 nucleotides match TRBD1. The ends lost 2 bases at V and 3 bases at J; junction bases unmatched: 4. CDR1 and CDR2 (germline): MNHEY, SVGAGI. The CDR3 is 14 residues long. CDR3 residues: CASSYLTGDYEQYF. The CDR3 coding sequence is TGTGCCAGCAGTTACCTAACAGGGGACTACGAGCAGTACTTC.

The gene calls are TRBV6-5 and TRBJ2-3, with a tentative D call TRBD2 (6 bases). Per the germline V gene, CDR1 is MNHEY and CDR2 is SVGAGI. The CDR3 spans 16 residues. V lost 0 bases, J lost 0 bases, and 10 bases lay in between. The DNA for the CDR3 is TGTGCCAGCAGTTACTCGTCGGGAGAGAGCACAGATACGCAGTATTTT. Translation: CASSYSSGESTDTQYF.

This clone was counted between two and nine times. The V call is TRBV2, the J call TRBJ1-5, with D unclear. Germline CDR1 is SNHLY and CDR2 is FYNNEI. Trimming cost V 6 bases and J 0 bases, with 9 bases left between them. This CDR3 has 14 amino acids. CDR3 in DNA: TGTGCCAGCAGGGAGGTCGATAGCAATCAGCCCCAGCATTTT. Protein: CASREVDSNQPQHF. The variable domain in full, completed from reference TRBV2 and TRBJ1-5, reads EPEVTQTPSHQVTQMGQEVILRCVPISNHLYFYWYRQILGQKVEFLVSFYNNEISEKSEIFDDQFSVERPDGSNFTLKIRSTKLEDSAMYFCASREVDSNQPQHFGDGTRLSIL.

This chain connects TRBV6-1 to TRBJ1-1; D might be TRBD1 (5 bases). Trimming stripped 2 bases from V and 7 bases from J, with 11 bases between. This CDR3 has 13 amino acids. Per the germline V gene, CDR1 is MNHNS and CDR2 is SASEGT. DNA for the CDR3: TGTGCCAGCAGTGAAAGGGAACAGGTTGAAGCTTTCTTT. It specifies CASSEREQVEAFF.

This chain joins TRBV7-9 and TRBJ2-2; D unclear. The CDR3 has 15 residues. V lost 1 base and J lost 9, with 15 bases in between. Germline CDR1 is SEHNR and CDR2 is FQNEAQ (reference sequence). The chain's CDR3 is CASSLEVGTLRELFF. The DNA for the CDR3 is TGTGCCAGCAGCTTAGAAGTGGGAACGTTGAGGGAGCTGTTTTTT.

This chain links TRBV9 with TRBJ2-7; D not certain. CDR1 and CDR2 from the germline V gene are SGDLS and YYNGEE. Trimming stripped 4 bases from V and 3 bases from J, with 11 bases between. The CDR3 is made up of 13 amino acids. The CDR3 DNA reads as TGTGCCAGCAGCACCTTGAACAACTACGAGCAGTACTTC. Translating gives CASSTLNNYEQYF.

The V and J genes are TRBV28 and TRBJ2-3; the D is unclear. The CDR3 totals 15 residues. The germline gives CDR1 MDHEN, CDR2 SYDVKM. Trimming took 2 bases from V and 0 from J, leaving 9 bases between them. DNA for the CDR3: TGTGCCAGCAGTTTAGCCGGACCTAGCACAGATACGCAGTATTTT. It codes for CASSLAGPSTDTQYF. The full variable domain, with the rest looked up from reference TRBV28 and TRBJ2-3, is DVKVTQSSRYLVKRTGEKVFLECVQDMDHENMFWYRQDPGLGLRLIYFSYDVKMKEKGDIPEGYSVSREKKERFSLILESASTNQTSMYLCASSLAGPSTDTQYFGPGTRLTVL.

As concerns this clone: Other nucleotide sequences from this sample produce the same CDR3. The rearrangement links TRBV6-5 to TRBJ2-7, with 10 bases aligning to TRBD2. The CDR3 extends over 15 amino acids. The V gene end was trimmed by 4 bases and the J gene end by 3 bases; junction bases not matched to a gene: 6. Germline V lookup: CDR1 MNHEY, CDR2 SVGAGI. The CDR3 sequence: CASSSPLAGVYEQYF. Written as DNA, the CDR3 is TGTGCCAGCAGTTCCCCGCTAGCGGGGGTCTACGAGCAGTACTTC.

The chain couples TRBV27 to TRBJ1-4; D may be TRBD1 (6 bases). This CDR3 is 14 amino acids long. V was clipped by 4 bases and J by 4 bases, with 10 bases between them. Germline-derived CDR1 and CDR2 are MNHEY and SMNVEV (reference sequence). The chain's CDR3 is CASSSTGYNEKLFF. The CDR3 coding sequence is TGTGCCAGCAGTTCTACAGGGTATAATGAAAAACTGTTTTTT. Drawing the rest from reference TRBV27 and TRBJ1-4, the complete variable domain is EAQVTQNPRYLITVTGKKLTVTCSQNMNHEYMSWYRQDPGLGLRQIYYSMNVEVTDKGDVPEGYKVSRKEKRNFPLILESPSPNQTSLYFCASSSTGYNEKLFFGSGTQLSVL.

This clone has only one observation. Other DNA sequences in this sample translate to the same CDR3. This chain links TRBV4-1 with TRBJ2-7; D may be TRBD2 (6 bases). The CDR3 totals 15 residues. CDR1 and CDR2 from the germline V gene are MGHRA and YSYEKL. V lost 0 bases and J lost 2, with 11 bases in between. The CDR3 is CASSQDPGVAYEQYF. The CDR3 DNA follows: TGCGCCAGCAGCCAAGATCCGGGGGTTGCCTACGAGCAGTACTTC.

The chain recombines TRBV11-2 with TRBJ1-6; D remains ambiguous. V was clipped by 6 bases and J by 7 bases, with 16 bases between them. The germline CDR1 and CDR2 sequences are SGHAT and FQNNGV. CDR3 length: 15 residues. Here the CDR3 reads CASSHNPGPNSPLHF. CDR3 nucleotides: TGTGCCAGCAGTCACAACCCGGGCCCAAATTCACCCCTCCACTTT.